This record covers a single T cell receptor beta chain. Its antigen is still unknown. The record originates from a study of shared clonotypes between healthy human individuals. Whole-study results and caveats: Roughly 4.6% of naive CD4 clonotypes were common to a few donors.

Several immunoSEQ 96-well plates shared each subset's DNA, each plate a replicate. TCRdb keeps only in-frame clones here, not all; method: immunoSEQ multiplex PCR. Among under 850,000 clones listed, nearly 95% were seen once. CDR3 length equals 16 residues. From germline, CDR1 is MGHRA and CDR2 YSYEKL. The V end lost 0 bases, the J end lost 0 bases, and 9 bases lay between the germline ends. Naive CD8 isolation took CD45RO-negative cells positively selected for CCR7 and excluded terminally differentiated effector memory CD45RA+ cells. The rearrangement uses TRBV4-1 and TRBJ2-1; D perhaps matches TRBD2 (6 bases). Source material: naive CD8+ T cells sorted from blood. The receptor's source is a man under 40 in good health. Here the CDR3 reads CASSQEEGSSYNEQFF. The CDR3 region has the DNA TGCGCCAGCAGCCAAGAGGAGGGGAGCTCCTACAATGAGCAGTTCTTC.